This T cell receptor beta chain was retrieved from a study of cytomegalovirus exposure and HLA in healthy donors. Study at large: A data release that came early held approximately 92 million unique TCRs from HLA-typed donors.

Germline CDR1 is SGHTA and CDR2 is FQGTGA. This CDR3 is 16 amino acids long. The trim removed 5 bases at V and 5 bases at J, leaving 12 bases unmatched. Primers included in the PCR were 60 Vbeta and 13 Jbeta primers. Produced via immunoSEQ multiplex PCR; TCRdb's table is partial and in-frame only. The data show around 200,000 clones, and the top ten clones hold about 0.8%. The sequence was collected from a woman in her late teens or twenties in good health and CMV-seropositive. The material sequenced was PBMCs. The rearrangement links TRBV7-3 to TRBJ1-1; 9 nucleotides align to TRBD1. The CDR3 DNA reads TGTGCCAGCAGCCCCCGATCGACAGGGGGTTGGACTGAAGCTTTCTTT. Protein product: CASSPRSTGGWTEAFF. The complete variable domain, with remaining parts taken from reference TRBV7-3 and TRBJ1-1, reads GAGVSQTPSNKVTEKGKYVELRCDPISGHTALYWYRQSLGQGPEFLIYFQGTGAADDSGLPNDRFFAVRPEGSVSTLKIQRTERGDSAVYLCASSPRSTGGWTEAFFGQGTRLTVV.